This T cell receptor beta chain was captured by sequencing in a study of response to subunit inactivated influenza vaccine. General study findings and limits: New T cells are recruited in small numbers by each seasonal influenza vaccination, according to the authors' suggestion.

This clonotype was seen more than once but under ten times. Its antigen is unidentified. TCRdb re-derived calls from the RT-PCR reads in MiXCR, one entry per CDR3 protein. The sample consists of 630,000 or so distinct CDR3 sequences, around a sixth of them appearing once. The CDR3 runs 15 residues. Germline CDR1 and CDR2: SEHNR and FQNEAQ (reference sequence). V lost 1 base and J 4 bases, leaving 11 bases between the germline ends. The chain uses TRBV7-9 and TRBJ2-1, with TRBD2 as a possible D gene (6 bases). The receptor's source is a man in his forties or fifties who received an inactivated influenza vaccine. The sequencing here drew on PBMCs from blood, taken approximately 12 days after vaccination. CDR3 protein: CASSLDGGKYNEQFF. Here the CDR3 DNA reads TGTGCCAGCAGCTTAGACGGGGGTAAATACAATGAGCAGTTCTTC.